The clone carrying this T cell receptor beta chain was observed many times. The CDR3 is 15 residues long. Germline-derived CDR1 and CDR2 are SGHTA and FQGNSA. The V end was cut by 1 base, the J end by 7 bases, with 14 bases between. It was RNA transcripts that yielded the amplified TCR beta CDR3 regions. TCR CDR3 underwent first-round RT-PCR with the HTBI primer set. TCRdb itself ran the multiplex PCR reads through MiXCR, one entry per CDR3 protein. The data show hundreds of thousands of distinct CDR3 sequences, 20% to 25% seen once. Clinical symptoms, serum thyroxine, TRAb, thyroid ultrasound and orbital computed tomography established diagnosis. The data were taken from a study of T cells in Graves' hyperthyroidism and ophthalmopathy. Overall study context: Once the initial diagnosis was made, peripheral blood was obtained before any treatment.

V usage is TRBV7-2 and J usage is TRBJ2-1; D is perhaps TRBD2 (6 bases). The sample taken for sequencing was blood. This sequence originates from a man in his fifties or sixties with Graves' hyperthyroidism. CDR3 sequence: CASSLGVGGLNEQFF. The CDR3 coding sequence is TGTGCCAGCAGCTTAGGGGTGGGAGGTCTTAATGAGCAGTTCTTC.